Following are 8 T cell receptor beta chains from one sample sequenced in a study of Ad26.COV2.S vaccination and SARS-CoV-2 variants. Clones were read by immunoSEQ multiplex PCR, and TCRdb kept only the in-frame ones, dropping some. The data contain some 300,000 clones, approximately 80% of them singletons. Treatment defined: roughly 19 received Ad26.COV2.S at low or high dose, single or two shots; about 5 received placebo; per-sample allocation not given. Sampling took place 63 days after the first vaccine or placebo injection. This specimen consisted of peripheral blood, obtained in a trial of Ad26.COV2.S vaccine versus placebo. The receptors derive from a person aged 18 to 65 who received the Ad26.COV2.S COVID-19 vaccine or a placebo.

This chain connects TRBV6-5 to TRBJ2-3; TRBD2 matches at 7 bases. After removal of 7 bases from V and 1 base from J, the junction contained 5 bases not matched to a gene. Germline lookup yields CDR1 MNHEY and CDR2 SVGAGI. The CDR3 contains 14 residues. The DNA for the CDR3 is TGTGCCAGCAAGCGGGGTCTCCGCACAGATACGCAGTATTTT. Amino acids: CASKRGLRTDTQYF.

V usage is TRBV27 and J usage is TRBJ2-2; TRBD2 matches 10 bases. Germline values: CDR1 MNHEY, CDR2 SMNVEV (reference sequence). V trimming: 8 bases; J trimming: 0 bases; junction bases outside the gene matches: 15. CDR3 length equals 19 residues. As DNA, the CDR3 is TGTGCCAGCCGAAGAAGGCTAGCGGGGGCCGATGCGAACACCGGGGAGCTGTTTTTT. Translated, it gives CASRRRLAGADANTGELFF.

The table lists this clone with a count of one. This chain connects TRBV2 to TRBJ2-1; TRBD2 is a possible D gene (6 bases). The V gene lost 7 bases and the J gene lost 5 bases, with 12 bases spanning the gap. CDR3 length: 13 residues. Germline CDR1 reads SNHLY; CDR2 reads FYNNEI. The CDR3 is CASKGGANNEQFF. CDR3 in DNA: TGTGCCAGCAAGGGCGGGGCGAACAATGAGCAGTTCTTC. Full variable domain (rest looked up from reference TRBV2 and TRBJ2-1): EPEVTQTPSHQVTQMGQEVILRCVPISNHLYFYWYRQILGQKVEFLVSFYNNEISEKSEIFDDQFSVERPDGSNFTLKIRSTKLEDSAMYFCASKGGANNEQFFGPGTRLTVL.

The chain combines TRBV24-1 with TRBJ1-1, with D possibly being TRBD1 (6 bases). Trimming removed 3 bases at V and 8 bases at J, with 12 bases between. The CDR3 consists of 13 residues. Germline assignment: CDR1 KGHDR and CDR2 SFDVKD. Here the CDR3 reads CATSDAGTHEAFF. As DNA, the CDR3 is TGTGCCACCAGTGATGCCGGGACACACGAAGCTTTCTTT.

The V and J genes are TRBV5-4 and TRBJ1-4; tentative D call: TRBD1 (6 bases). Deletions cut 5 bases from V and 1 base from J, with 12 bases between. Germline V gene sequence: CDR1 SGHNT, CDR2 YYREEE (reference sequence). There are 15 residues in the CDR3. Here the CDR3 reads CASRNKGGTNEKLFF. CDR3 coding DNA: TGTGCCAGCAGGAACAAGGGGGGAACTAATGAAAAACTGTTTTTT.

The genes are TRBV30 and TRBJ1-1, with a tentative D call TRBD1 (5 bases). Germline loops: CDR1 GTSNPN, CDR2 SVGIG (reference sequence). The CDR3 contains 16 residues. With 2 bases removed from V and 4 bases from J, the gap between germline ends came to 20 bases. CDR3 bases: TGTGCCTGGAGTAAACGGCAGGGAGGGAGGAGCACTGAAGCTTTCTTT. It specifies CAWSKRQGGRSTEAFF.

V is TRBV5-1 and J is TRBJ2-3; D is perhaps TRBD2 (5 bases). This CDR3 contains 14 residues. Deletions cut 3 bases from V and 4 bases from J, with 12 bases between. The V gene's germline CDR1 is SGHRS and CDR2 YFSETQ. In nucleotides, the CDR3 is TGCGCCAGCAGCTATGAAGGGAGCTCAGATACGCAGTATTTT. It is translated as CASSYEGSSDTQYF.

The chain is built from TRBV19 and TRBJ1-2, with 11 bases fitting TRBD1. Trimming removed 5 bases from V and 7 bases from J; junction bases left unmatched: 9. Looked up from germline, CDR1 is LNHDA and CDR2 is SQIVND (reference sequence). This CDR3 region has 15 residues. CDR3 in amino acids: CASSPGTGGGIGYTF. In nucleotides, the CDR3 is TGTGCCAGTAGTCCGGGGACAGGGGGAGGTATTGGCTACACCTTC.